This T cell receptor (beta chain) was found in a study of blood T cell repertoires in COVID-19. Only in-frame clones appear in the TCRdb table, and some are missing; sequencing was by immunoSEQ multiplex PCR. The repertoire consists of about 200,000 clones, with 90% to 95% occurring once and the leading ten covering 0.76%. The germline CDR1 and CDR2 sequences are MGHRA and YSYEKL. The V end was cut by 3 bases, the J end by 1 base, with 13 bases between. This CDR3 comprises 15 residues. The chain couples TRBV4-1 to TRBJ2-7; possible D gene TRBD1, 6 bases. The source is a man aged 25-45 years with COVID-19, enrolled during active disease. Sequencing was done on a sample of peripheral blood. The CDR3 region has the DNA TGCGCCAGCAGCCACCCTTTTCAGGGGTCCTACGAGCAGTACTTC. Amino acid sequence: CASSHPFQGSYEQYF.